This TCR beta chain was identified in a study of patients and donors after allogeneic stem cell transplantation. The CDR3 spans 19 residues. The V gene end was trimmed by 3 bases and the J gene end by 3 bases; junction bases not matched to a gene: 11. Looked up from germline, CDR1 is LGHNA and CDR2 is YSLEER. TCRdb reprocessed the RT-PCR reads with MiXCR, giving one entry per CDR3 protein. The table includes about a million distinct CDR3 sequences, about 20% detected once. The TCR was taken from a human donor who was either an allogeneic HSCT recipient or a stem cell or donor lymphocyte infusion donor (not recorded which). It is not recorded whose cells these are; they may come from a transplant donor. The V gene is TRBV4-3, the J gene TRBJ2-1, with 13 bases aligning to TRBD2. The source material was blood, either unsorted or a sorted T cell fraction (not recorded which). In DNA form, the CDR3 reads TGCGCCAGCAGCCAGATACTAGCGGGGGGGCTCGGGCGCTACAATGAGCAGTTCTTC. Protein sequence: CASSQILAGGLGRYNEQFF.